This TCR beta chain was found in a study of T cell responses to AZD1222 COVID-19 vaccine. General study findings and limits: Spike-specific TCR breadth and depth rose after two AZD1222 doses. Baseline seropositivity characterized only six AZD1222 recipients. Repertoire sampling was restricted to post-peak T cell response timepoints.

The CDR3 consists of 15 residues. Trimming cost V 5 bases and J 1 base, with 14 bases left between them. CDR1 and CDR2 from the germline V gene are SGHVS and FNYEAQ. Concerning this clone itself: Its antigen remains unknown.

The method was immunoSEQ multiplex PCR; TCRdb's version includes in-frame clones alone and lacks a portion of them. The sample shows 150,000 to 200,000 clones, roughly 87% of them seen only once. This specimen was peripheral blood, taken on day 0 of AZD1222 vaccination. The chain joins TRBV7-6 to TRBJ1-1, with D perhaps matching TRBD1 (5 bases). The source of this sequence is an adult in good health. This CDR3 is CASSRRQISNTEAFF. The CDR3, as DNA: TGTGCCAGCAGCCGAAGACAGATCTCGAACACTGAAGCTTTCTTT.